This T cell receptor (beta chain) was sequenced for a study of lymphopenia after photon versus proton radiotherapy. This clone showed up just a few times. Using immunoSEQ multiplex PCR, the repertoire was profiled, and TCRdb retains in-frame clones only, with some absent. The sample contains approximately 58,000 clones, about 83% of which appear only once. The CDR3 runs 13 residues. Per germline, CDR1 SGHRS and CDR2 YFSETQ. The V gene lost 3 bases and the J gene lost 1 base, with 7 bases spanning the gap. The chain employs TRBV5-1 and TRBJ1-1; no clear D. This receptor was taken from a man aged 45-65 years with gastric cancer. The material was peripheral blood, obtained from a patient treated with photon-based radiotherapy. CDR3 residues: CASSSGQNTEAFF. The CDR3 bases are TGCGCCAGCAGCTCCGGCCAGAACACTGAAGCTTTCTTT.